Given below is one TCR beta chain in context. Authors' data handling: Counts of nucleated cells, estimated from reference gene primer amplification, were obtained. The repertoire was sequenced with immunoSEQ multiplex PCR; TCRdb's copy has only in-frame clones and lacks some. V and J calls and clone size are those listed in that table; D and trimming were worked out from the DNA. The sample lists about 340,000 clones, about 90% occurring once. These data belong to a study of blood T cell repertoires in COVID-19. Study summary: The United States, Italy and Spain provided the acute and convalescent COVID-19 samples. PBMCs, B-cell-depleted T cells, or T cells were the source of the cDNA or gDNA that made up the material.

V gave up 5 bases and J gave up 7 bases; unmatched junction bases: 4. Germline V CDR1 and CDR2: DFQATT, SNEGSKA (reference sequence). This CDR3 region has 11 residues. This sequence was found in a woman aged 18-35 years who had recovered from COVID-19. The sequencing input was peripheral blood. V gene TRBV20-1 combines with J gene TRBJ1-2; 7 bases are a match to TRBD1. The CDR3 DNA reads as TGCAGTGCTCCTCACAGGGGTGGCTACACCTTC. As protein: CSAPHRGGYTF.